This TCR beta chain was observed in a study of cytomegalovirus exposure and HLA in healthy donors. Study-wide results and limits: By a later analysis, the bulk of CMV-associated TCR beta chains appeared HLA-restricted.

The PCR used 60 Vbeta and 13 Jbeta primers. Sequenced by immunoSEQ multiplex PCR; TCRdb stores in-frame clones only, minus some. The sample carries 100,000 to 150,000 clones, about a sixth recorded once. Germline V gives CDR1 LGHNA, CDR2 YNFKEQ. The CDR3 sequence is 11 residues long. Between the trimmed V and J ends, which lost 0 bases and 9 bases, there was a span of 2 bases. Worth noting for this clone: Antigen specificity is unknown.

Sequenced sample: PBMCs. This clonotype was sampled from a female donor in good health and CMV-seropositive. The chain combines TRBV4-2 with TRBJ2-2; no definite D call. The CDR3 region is CASSQDRELFF. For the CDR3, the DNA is TGTGCCAGCAGCCAAGATAGGGAGCTGTTTTTT.